The 31 T cell receptor beta chains listed next were all sequenced from one sample in a study of T cell repertoires in cytomegalovirus infection. Each CDR3 protein is one row after TCRdb ran MiXCR on the reads. The data hold about 770,000 distinct CDR3 sequences, with roughly 28% observed a single time. Their antigens are not known. Sequenced here: cultured CD8+ T cells from PBMCs, sampled from culture after CMV antigen stimulation. All receptors derive from a human donor in good health (CMV status not recorded). Some clones in this sample may be carry-over from other donors' samples.

This clonotype has more than one count but fewer than ten. V is TRBV9 and J is TRBJ2-3; no reliable D call. Germline V gene lookup returns CDR1 SGDLS and CDR2 YYNGEE. The CDR3 is made up of 15 amino acids. Between the trimmed V and J ends, which lost 0 bases and 8 bases, there was a span of 16 bases. DNA of the CDR3: TGTGCCAGCAGCGTAGGCAGACACCTTCCTAGTACGCAGTATTTT. It specifies CASSVGRHLPSTQYF.

This clonotype came up a few times. This sequence joins TRBV28 and TRBJ1-1; D is unclear. The CDR3 spans 15 residues. The V end was cut by 10 bases, the J end by 4 bases, with 22 bases between. Germline V gene data show CDR1 as MDHEN and CDR2 as SYDVKM. CDR3: CATSLWEGEGTEAFF. DNA for the CDR3: TGTGCCACCTCCTTGTGGGAGGGAGAGGGCACTGAAGCTTTCTTT.

In its sample, this clonotype was seen a few times. V is TRBV4-2 and J is TRBJ1-5; D gene unclear. CDR1 LGHNA and CDR2 YNFKEQ come from the germline V gene. CDR3 length: 13 amino acids. V gave up 4 bases and J gave up 6 bases, with 10 bases separating them. The CDR3 DNA reads TGTGCCAGCAGCCGCGAGGTAATTCAGCCCCAGCATTTT. Its protein product is CASSREVIQPQHF.

The V call is TRBV6-2 or TRBV6-3, the J call TRBJ2-1; 7 positions agree with TRBD2. Looked up from germline, CDR1 is MNHEY and CDR2 is SVGEGT. The CDR3 contains 14 residues. The V gene end was trimmed by 6 bases and the J gene end by 8 bases; junction bases not matched to a gene: 10. CDR3 residues: CASSVLISGDEQFF. Here the CDR3 DNA reads TGTGCCAGCAGCGTACTAATAAGCGGGGATGAGCAGTTCTTC.

CDR3 loop: CSVDGWADTQYF. The CDR3 DNA sequence: TGCAGCGTTGACGGGTGGGCAGATACGCAGTATTTT. This rearrangement joins TRBV29-1 to TRBJ2-3; D is ambiguous. CDR1 and CDR2 (germline): SQVTM, ANQGSEA. Deletions cut 3 bases from V and 4 bases from J, with 8 bases between. The CDR3 length is 12 residues.

This clonotype was detected only a few times. The genes are TRBV27 and TRBJ2-2; D gene unclear. The CDR3 extends over 14 amino acids. Trimming took 1 base from V and 0 from J, leaving 3 bases between them. CDR1 and CDR2 from the germline V gene are MNHEY and SMNVEV (reference sequence). CDR3 sequence: CASSLYPNTGELFF. The CDR3 nucleotides are TGTGCCAGCAGTTTATATCCGAACACCGGGGAGCTGTTTTTT.

The chain has TRBV6-5 and TRBJ1-3; no firm D call. Per the germline V gene, CDR1 is MNHEY and CDR2 is SVGAGI. Trimming took off 0 bases at V and 1 base at J, with 16 bases between the two ends. This CDR3 is built from 18 residues. The CDR3 DNA sequence: TGTGCCAGCAGTTACTCGAAGGGCAGAGCCCATTCTGGAAACACCATATATTTT. Protein sequence: CASSYSKGRAHSGNTIYF.

This clonotype was counted a few times. The chain combines TRBV7-6 with TRBJ2-3; D may be TRBD2 (6 bases). The V and J ends lost 4 bases and 2 bases respectively, with 16 bases between them. Germline V gene lookup returns CDR1 SGHVS and CDR2 FNYEAQ. CDR3 size: 16 residues. CDR3 residues: CASSSQTGLTTDTQYF. In DNA form, the CDR3 reads TGTGCCAGCAGCTCTCAAACGGGACTCACCACAGATACGCAGTATTTT.

This clonotype was recorded a few times. The V and J genes are TRBV7-2 and TRBJ2-3; D possibly corresponds to TRBD2 (7 bases). V was cut by 0 bases and J by 2 bases, with 12 bases left in between. Germline loops: CDR1 SGHTA, CDR2 FQGNSA. This CDR3 region has 16 residues. Here the CDR3 DNA reads TGTGCCAGCAGCTTAGCGGAAGGGGGGGCCACAGATACGCAGTATTTT. It codes for CASSLAEGGATDTQYF.

This clonotype was recorded only once. The chain uses TRBV6-6 and TRBJ1-2; no clear D. V lost 5 bases, J lost 6 bases, and 16 bases lay in between. The length of the CDR3 is 14 residues. Looked up from germline, CDR1 is MNHNY and CDR2 is SVGAGI (reference sequence). This CDR3 reads CASSLSVIVNGYTF. The DNA of the CDR3 is TGTGCCAGCAGTCTAAGCGTGATAGTCAATGGCTACACCTTC.

J is TRBJ2-1 and V is TRBV20-1; 9 bases fit TRBD1. The germline CDR1 and CDR2 sequences are DFQATT and SNEGSKA (reference sequence). The length of the CDR3 is 16 residues. V lost 5 bases, J lost 2 bases, and 10 bases stayed unmatched. The CDR3 DNA follows: TGCAGTGCTGCGGAACCGGGACAGGGTACCTACAATGAGCAGTTCTTC. Translated: CSAAEPGQGTYNEQFF.

This sequence joins TRBV4-1 and TRBJ2-5; D uncertain. The CDR3 length is 14 residues. In germline, CDR1 is MGHRA, CDR2 YSYEKL. With 2 bases removed from V and 4 bases from J, the gap between germline ends came to 11 bases. The CDR3 DNA is TGCGCCAGCAGCCAACCTGCCGGCGGAGAGACCCAGTACTTC. Protein sequence: CASSQPAGGETQYF.

The rearrangement uses TRBV10-3 and TRBJ2-3; no firm D call. Between the trimmed V and J ends, which lost 10 bases and 6 bases, there was a span of 8 bases. This CDR3 spans 10 amino acids. Germline assignment: CDR1 ENHRY and CDR2 SYGVKD. The CDR3 here is CATSMDTQYF. Here the CDR3 DNA reads TGTGCCACCTCGATGGATACGCAGTATTTT.

The table lists this clonotype with a few counts. The CDR3 nucleotides read TGTGCCAGCAGCTTTTCCGGGACAGGGGCCCAGCCCCAGCATTTT. It is translated as CASSFSGTGAQPQHF. The chain combines TRBV7-9 with TRBJ1-5; 10 bases are shared with TRBD1. The CDR3 sequence is 15 residues long. Germline V CDR1 and CDR2: SEHNR, FQNEAQ (reference sequence). Trimming removed 3 bases from V and 7 bases from J; junction bases left unmatched: 6.

This clonotype was observed many times. The chain combines TRBV6-1 with TRBJ2-5, with D tentatively TRBD1 or TRBD2 (6 bases each). V lost 7 bases and J 4 bases, leaving 25 bases between the germline ends. The CDR3 consists of 17 residues. Per germline, CDR1 MNHNS and CDR2 SASEGT. The CDR3 loop reads CASTPFHRGRDRETQYF. The CDR3 DNA follows: TGTGCCAGCACCCCCTTCCATCGGGGGCGTGATCGAGAGACCCAGTACTTC.

The chain combines TRBV7-9 with TRBJ1-2, with 7 bases matching TRBD1. Germline V gene lookup returns CDR1 SEHNR and CDR2 FQNEAQ (reference sequence). This CDR3 is built from 14 residues. The junction had 13 bases not matched to a gene; V was cut back by 8 bases and J by 7 bases. The CDR3 is CASLTAGTAVGYTF. DNA for the CDR3: TGTGCCAGCCTTACCGCCGGGACAGCTGTTGGCTACACCTTC.

This clonotype was seen a handful of times. The V and J genes are TRBV28 and TRBJ1-6, with D unclear. Trimming shortened V by 1 base and J by 0 bases, and 7 bases separated the two germline ends. Germline lookup yields CDR1 MDHEN and CDR2 SYDVKM. The CDR3 extends over 16 amino acids. The DNA for the CDR3 is TGTGCCAGCAGTTTATCTAGCAGCTCCTATAATTCACCCCTCCACTTT. Translating gives CASSLSSSSYNSPLHF.

Only a few counts were recorded for this clonotype. The chain joins TRBV12-3 or TRBV12-4 to TRBJ2-3; D is unresolved. The CDR3 runs 15 residues. V lost 4 bases to trimming and J lost 2 bases, with 13 bases between them. The CDR3 sequence is CASSYRLSPTDTQYF. DNA for the CDR3: TGTGCCAGCAGTTACCGACTTTCACCCACAGATACGCAGTATTTT.

On this clonotype itself: It may be a read error: a sequence one base away is much more abundant. CDR3 protein: CANRRQAEQFF. CDR3 nucleotide sequence: TGTGCCAACAGACGACAGGCTGAGCAGTTCTTC. V usage is TRBV6-2 or TRBV6-3 and J usage is TRBJ2-1; tentatively, D is TRBD1 (6 bases). This CDR3 has 11 amino acids. Germline values: CDR1 MNHEY, CDR2 SVGEGT. Trimming removed 10 bases at V and 9 bases at J, with 13 bases between.

This clonotype was seen more than once but under ten times. V is TRBV7-6 and J is TRBJ2-5; 7 bases are a match to TRBD2. The germline CDR1 and CDR2 sequences are SGHVS and FNYEAQ. The CDR3 is 16 residues long. Germline trimming cut 1 base from V and 0 bases from J; bases unmatched to any gene: 5. Written as DNA, the CDR3 is TGTGCCAGCAGCTTAGTCGCGGGAGAGAACCAAGAGACCCAGTACTTC. This gives the protein CASSLVAGENQETQYF.

The chain couples TRBV7-9 to TRBJ1-1; D unclear. Trimming cost V 4 bases and J 1 base, with 10 bases left between them. The CDR3 totals 14 residues. Germline loops: CDR1 SEHNR, CDR2 FQNEAQ (reference sequence). CDR3 DNA: TGTGCCAGCAGCTCTGGACGGGGGAACACTGAAGCTTTCTTT. Its protein is CASSSGRGNTEAFF.

This clonotype was detected ten times or more. J is TRBJ2-7 and V is TRBV12-3 or TRBV12-4; D is possibly TRBD1 (6 bases). V dropped 6 bases and J dropped 3 bases, with 12 bases sitting between them. The CDR3 totals 13 residues. This CDR3 is CASRSGGHYEQYF. As DNA, the CDR3 is TGTGCCAGCAGGTCTGGGGGCCACTACGAGCAGTACTTC.

The gene calls are TRBV2 and TRBJ1-5, with D possibly TRBD1 on 5 matching bases. The germline V gene has CDR1 SNHLY and CDR2 FYNNEI. The CDR3 is made up of 16 amino acids. V was clipped by 6 bases and J by 4 bases, with 19 bases between them. The CDR3 spells CASSDPGRDPNQPQHF. The CDR3 nucleotides are TGTGCCAGCAGCGATCCGGGGAGGGACCCAAATCAGCCCCAGCATTTT.

This clonotype was seen a handful of times. J is TRBJ2-3 and V is TRBV9; tentative D call: TRBD2 (6 bases). Between the trimmed V and J ends, which lost 6 bases and 1 base, there was a span of 9 bases. CDR1 and CDR2 (germline): SGDLS, YYNGEE. This CDR3 is built from 13 residues. The chain's CDR3 is CASNPGGTDTQYF. As DNA, the CDR3 is TGTGCCAGCAATCCGGGAGGCACAGATACGCAGTATTTT.

The CDR3 loop is CSARDLDFDSPLHF. CDR3 nucleotides: TGCAGTGCTAGAGATTTGGACTTCGATTCACCCCTCCACTTT. V usage is TRBV20-1 and J usage is TRBJ1-6; no clear D. Germline loops: CDR1 DFQATT, CDR2 SNEGSKA (reference sequence). The CDR3 length is 14 residues. V shed 0 bases and J shed 8 bases, with 11 bases lying between them.

This chain connects TRBV7-6 to TRBJ2-7, with TRBD1 matching 10 bases. V trimming: 5 bases; J trimming: 3 bases; junction bases outside the gene matches: 7. In germline, CDR1 is SGHVS, CDR2 FNYEAQ. CDR3 length: 15 residues. CDR3 bases: TGTGCCAGCAGCCGGACAGGGGGGCAACTCTACGAGCAGTACTTC. Protein: CASSRTGGQLYEQYF.

This clonotype appeared a few times. The gene calls are TRBV19 and TRBJ1-1, with 8 bases fitting TRBD1. Trimming took 0 bases from V and 3 from J; bases not matched to a gene: 12. The length of the CDR3 is 18 residues. Germline V gene lookup returns CDR1 LNHDA and CDR2 SQIVND (reference sequence). Here the CDR3 DNA reads TGTGCCAGTAGTATAGACAGGGGGCGCAGAGGGACGGACACTGAAGCTTTCTTT. This encodes CASSIDRGRRGTDTEAFF.

This clonotype was counted only a few times. The J gene is TRBJ1-2, the V gene TRBV6-6; D gene ambiguous. The CDR3 totals 12 residues. Germline-derived CDR1 and CDR2 are MNHNY and SVGAGI (reference sequence). The V end was cut by 6 bases, the J end by 6 bases, with 11 bases between. The CDR3 sequence: CASRLAGDGYTF. The CDR3 DNA follows: TGTGCCAGCAGGTTAGCCGGGGATGGCTACACCTTC.

This clonotype showed up just a few times. This chain links TRBV4-1 with TRBJ1-1; 7 nucleotides agree with TRBD1. The J segment lost 1 base and the V segment lost 1 base, leaving 6 bases of the junction unmatched. Germline V gene lookup returns CDR1 MGHRA and CDR2 YSYEKL. This CDR3 has 16 amino acids. In DNA form, the CDR3 reads TGCGCCAGCAGCCAAGGATGGGACAGCCGGAACACTGAAGCTTTCTTT. It translates to CASSQGWDSRNTEAFF.

The chain carries TRBV6-1 and TRBJ2-7; D remains ambiguous. Germline V lookup: CDR1 MNHNS, CDR2 SASEGT. The CDR3 is 13 residues long. The V end lost 8 bases, the J end lost 0 bases, and 11 bases lay between the germline ends. The CDR3 nucleotides read TGTGCCAGCCTTGGATCTGGCTCCTACGAGCAGTACGTC. Translating gives CASLGSGSYEQYV.

This clonotype was seen more than once but under ten times. The rearrangement uses TRBV12-3 or TRBV12-4 and TRBJ1-2; tentative D call: TRBD1 (5 bases). The CDR3 length is 17 residues. With 5 bases removed from V and 4 bases from J, the gap between germline ends came to 23 bases. CDR3: CASSTGLLEARRYGYTF. As DNA, the CDR3 is TGTGCCAGCAGTACGGGACTCCTGGAGGCCCGGCGCTATGGCTACACCTTC.